This T cell receptor (beta chain) came from a study of T cells after yellow fever vaccination. One entry per CDR3 protein results from TCRdb running MiXCR on the 5' RACE reads. The sample contains under 600,000 distinct CDR3 sequences, about a fifth of which appear only once. In the case of this clonotype: Antigen unknown.

Study results and limitations: FACS-sorted repertoires could harbor abundant contaminating bulk-population clonotypes. Once the booster was given, most primary-vaccination clones reappeared, at approximately 97% for CD4 and over 75% for CD8.

The CDR3 is made up of 15 amino acids. J was trimmed by 2 bases and V by 5 bases; bases with no gene match: 5. The sequence was obtained from a man between 18 and 29 years old who received the YFV17D yellow fever vaccine. The genes are TRBV12-3 or TRBV12-4 and TRBJ2-2; TRBD1 aligns across 7 bases. This sample comprised PBMCs, obtained around 3 weeks after the first yellow fever vaccination. CDR3 bases: TGTGCCAGCAGTGGCAGGACAGGAAACACCGGGGAGCTGTTTTTT. This translates into CASSGRTGNTGELFF.